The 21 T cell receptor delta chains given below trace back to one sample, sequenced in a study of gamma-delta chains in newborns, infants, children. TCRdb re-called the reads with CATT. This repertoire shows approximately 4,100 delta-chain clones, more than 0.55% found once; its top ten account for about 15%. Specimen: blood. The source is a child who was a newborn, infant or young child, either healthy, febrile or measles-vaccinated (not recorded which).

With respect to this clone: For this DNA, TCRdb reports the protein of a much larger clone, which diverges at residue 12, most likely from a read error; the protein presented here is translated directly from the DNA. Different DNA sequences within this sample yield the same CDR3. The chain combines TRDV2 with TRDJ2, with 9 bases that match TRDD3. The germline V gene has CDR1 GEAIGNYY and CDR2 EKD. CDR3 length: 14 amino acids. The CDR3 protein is CACDTWGMTAQHFF. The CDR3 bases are TGCGCCTGTGACACCTGGGGGATGACAGCACAACACTTCTTT.

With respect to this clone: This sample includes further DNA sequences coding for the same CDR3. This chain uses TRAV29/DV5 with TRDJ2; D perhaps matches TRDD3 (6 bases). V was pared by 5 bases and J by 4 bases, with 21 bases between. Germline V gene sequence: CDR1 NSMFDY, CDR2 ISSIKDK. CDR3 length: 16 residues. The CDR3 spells CAASSTGGAGTAQLFF. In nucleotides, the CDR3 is TGTGCAGCGAGCTCAACCGGGGGAGCGGGGACAGCACAACTCTTCTTT.

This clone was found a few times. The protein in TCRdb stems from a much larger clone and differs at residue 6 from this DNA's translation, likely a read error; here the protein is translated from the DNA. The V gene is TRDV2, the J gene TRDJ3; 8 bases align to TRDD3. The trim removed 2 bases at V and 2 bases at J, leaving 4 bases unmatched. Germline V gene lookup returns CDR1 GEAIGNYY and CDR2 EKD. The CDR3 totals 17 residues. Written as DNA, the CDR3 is TGTGCCTGTGACATACGGGGGGATACCTGGGACACCCGACAGATGTTTTTC. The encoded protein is CACDIRGDTWDTRQMFF.

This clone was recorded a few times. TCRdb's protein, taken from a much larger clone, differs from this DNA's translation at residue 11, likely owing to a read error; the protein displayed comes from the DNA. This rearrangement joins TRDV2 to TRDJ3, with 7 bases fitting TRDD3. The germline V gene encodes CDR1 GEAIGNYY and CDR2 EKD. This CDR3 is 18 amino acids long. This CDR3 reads CACDTWDTSSRDTRQMFF. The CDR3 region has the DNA TGTGCCTGTGACACCTGGGATACTAGCTCCCGGGACACCCGACAGATGTTTTTC.

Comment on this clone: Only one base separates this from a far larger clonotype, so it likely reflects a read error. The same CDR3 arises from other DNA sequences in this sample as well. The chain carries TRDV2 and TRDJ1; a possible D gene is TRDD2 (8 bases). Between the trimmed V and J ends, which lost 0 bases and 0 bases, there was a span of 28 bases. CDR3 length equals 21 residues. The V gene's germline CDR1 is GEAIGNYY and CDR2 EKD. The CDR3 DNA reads TGTGCCTGTGACACCGGCCTTCCTAGGGAATGGGGGACCCCCTACACCGATAAACTCATCTTT. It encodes CACDTGLPREWGTPYTDKLIF.

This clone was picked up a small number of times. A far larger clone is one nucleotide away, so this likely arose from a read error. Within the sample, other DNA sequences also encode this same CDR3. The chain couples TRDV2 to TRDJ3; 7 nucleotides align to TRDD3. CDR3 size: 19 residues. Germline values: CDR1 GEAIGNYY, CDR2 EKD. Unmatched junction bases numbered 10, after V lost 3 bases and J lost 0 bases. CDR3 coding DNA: TGTGCCTGTGACCGACTGCTGGGGGCCTTCTCCTGGGACACCCGACAGATGTTTTTC. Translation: CACDRLLGAFSWDTRQMFF.

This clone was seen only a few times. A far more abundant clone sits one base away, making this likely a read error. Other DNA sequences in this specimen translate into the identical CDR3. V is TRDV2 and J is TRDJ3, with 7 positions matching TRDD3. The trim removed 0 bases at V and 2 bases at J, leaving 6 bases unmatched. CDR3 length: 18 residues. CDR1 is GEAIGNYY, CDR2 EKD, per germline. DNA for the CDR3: TGTGCCTGTGACACCGTTCACTGGGGTGCCTGGGACACCCGACAGATGTTTTTC. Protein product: CACDTVHWGAWDTRQMFF.

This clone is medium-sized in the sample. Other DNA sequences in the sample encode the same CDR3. The CDR3 reads CACDKVLGISWDTRQMFF. For the CDR3, the DNA is TGTGCCTGTGACAAAGTACTGGGGATCTCCTGGGACACCCGACAGATGTTTTTC. The chain joins TRDV2 to TRDJ3; TRDD3 aligns across 7 bases. Germline V CDR1 and CDR2: GEAIGNYY, EKD. V lost 2 bases and J lost 0; bases outside the gene matches: 6. The CDR3 totals 18 residues.

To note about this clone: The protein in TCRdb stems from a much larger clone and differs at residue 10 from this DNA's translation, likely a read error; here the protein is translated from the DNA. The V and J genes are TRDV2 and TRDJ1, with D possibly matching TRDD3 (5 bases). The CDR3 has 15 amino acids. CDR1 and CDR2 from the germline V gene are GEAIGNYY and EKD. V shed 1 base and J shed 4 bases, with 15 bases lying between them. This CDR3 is CACDTGAPYNDKLIF. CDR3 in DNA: TGTGCCTGTGACACTGGGGCCCCGTACAACGATAAACTCATCTTT.

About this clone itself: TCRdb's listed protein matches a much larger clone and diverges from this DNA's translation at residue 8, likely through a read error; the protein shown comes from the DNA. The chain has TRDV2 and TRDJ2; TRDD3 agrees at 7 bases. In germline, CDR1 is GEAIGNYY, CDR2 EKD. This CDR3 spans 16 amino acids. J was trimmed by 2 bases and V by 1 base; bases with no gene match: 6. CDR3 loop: CACDTLGGSLTAQLFF. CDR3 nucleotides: TGTGCCTGTGACACTCTGGGGGGTTCCTTGACAGCACAACTCTTCTTT.

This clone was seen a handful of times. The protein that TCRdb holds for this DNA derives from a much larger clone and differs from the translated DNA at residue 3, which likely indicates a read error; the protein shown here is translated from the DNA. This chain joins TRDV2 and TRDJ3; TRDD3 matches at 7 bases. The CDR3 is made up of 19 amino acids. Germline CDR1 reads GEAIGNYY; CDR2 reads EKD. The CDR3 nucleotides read TGTGCCCGTGACACCTGGGGGCCTGCTAGCTCCTGGGACACCCGACAGATGTTTTTC. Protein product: CARDTWGPASSWDTRQMFF.

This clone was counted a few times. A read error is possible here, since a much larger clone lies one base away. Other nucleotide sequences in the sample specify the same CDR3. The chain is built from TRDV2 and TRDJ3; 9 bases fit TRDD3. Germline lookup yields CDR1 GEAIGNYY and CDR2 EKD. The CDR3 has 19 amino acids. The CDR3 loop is CACDTVDWGSSWDTRQMFF. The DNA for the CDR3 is TGTGCCTGTGACACCGTGGACTGGGGGAGTTCCTGGGACACCCGACAAATGTTTTTC.

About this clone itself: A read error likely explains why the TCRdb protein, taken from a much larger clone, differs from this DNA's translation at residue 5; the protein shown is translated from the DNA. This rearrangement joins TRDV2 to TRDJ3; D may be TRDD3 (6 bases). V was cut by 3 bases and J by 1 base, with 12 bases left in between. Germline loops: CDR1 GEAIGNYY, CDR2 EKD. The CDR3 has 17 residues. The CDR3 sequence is CACDAGGPSWDTRQMFF. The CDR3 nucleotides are TGTGCCTGTGACGCCGGGGGACCTTCCTGGGACACCCGACAGATGTTTTTC.

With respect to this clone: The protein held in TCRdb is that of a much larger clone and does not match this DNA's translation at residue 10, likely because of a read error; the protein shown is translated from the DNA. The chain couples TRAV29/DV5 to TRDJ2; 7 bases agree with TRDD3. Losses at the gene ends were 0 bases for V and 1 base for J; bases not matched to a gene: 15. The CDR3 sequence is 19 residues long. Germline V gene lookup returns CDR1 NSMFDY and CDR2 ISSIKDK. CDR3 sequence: CAASGAHLLRGILTAQLFF. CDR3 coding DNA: TGTGCAGCAAGCGGGGCCCACTTACTGAGGGGGATTTTGACAGCACAACTCTTCTTT.

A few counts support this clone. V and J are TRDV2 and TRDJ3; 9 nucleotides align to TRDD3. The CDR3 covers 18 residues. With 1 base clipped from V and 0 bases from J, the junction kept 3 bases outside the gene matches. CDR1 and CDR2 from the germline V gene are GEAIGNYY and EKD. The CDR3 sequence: CACDTAGGFSWDTRQMFF. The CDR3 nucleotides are TGTGCCTGTGACACGGCTGGGGGATTCTCCTGGGACACCCGACAGATGTTTTTC.

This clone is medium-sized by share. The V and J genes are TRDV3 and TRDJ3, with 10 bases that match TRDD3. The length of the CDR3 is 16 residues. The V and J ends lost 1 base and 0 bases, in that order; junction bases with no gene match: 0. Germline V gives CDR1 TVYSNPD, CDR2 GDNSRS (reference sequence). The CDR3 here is CAFTGGYSWDTRQMFF. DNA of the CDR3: TGTGCCTTTACTGGGGGATACTCCTGGGACACCCGACAGATGTTTTTC.

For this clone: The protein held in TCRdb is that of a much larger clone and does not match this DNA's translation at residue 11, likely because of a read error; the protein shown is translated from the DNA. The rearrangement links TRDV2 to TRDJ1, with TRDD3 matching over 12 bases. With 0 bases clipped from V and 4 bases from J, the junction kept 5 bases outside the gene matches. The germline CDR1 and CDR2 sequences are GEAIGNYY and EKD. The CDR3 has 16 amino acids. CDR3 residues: CACDTGTGGYIDKLIF. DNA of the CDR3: TGTGCCTGTGACACCGGTACTGGGGGATACATCGATAAACTCATCTTT.

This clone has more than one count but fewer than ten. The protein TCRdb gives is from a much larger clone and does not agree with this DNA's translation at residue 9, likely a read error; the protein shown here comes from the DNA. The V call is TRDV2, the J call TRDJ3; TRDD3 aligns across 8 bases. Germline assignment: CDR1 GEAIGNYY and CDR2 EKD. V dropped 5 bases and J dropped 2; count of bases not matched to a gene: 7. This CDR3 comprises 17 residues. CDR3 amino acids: CACGGYRSAWDTRQMFF. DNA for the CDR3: TGTGCCTGTGGGGGATACCGGAGCGCCTGGGACACCCGACAGATGTTTTTC.

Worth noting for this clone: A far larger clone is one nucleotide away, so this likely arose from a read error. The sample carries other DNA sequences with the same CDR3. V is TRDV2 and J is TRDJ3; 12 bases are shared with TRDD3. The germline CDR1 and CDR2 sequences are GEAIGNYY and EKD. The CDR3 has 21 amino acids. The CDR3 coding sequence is TGTGCCTGTGACTCCCTGTACTGGGGGATACCAGACTCCTGGGATACCCGACAGATGTTTTTC. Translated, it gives CACDSLYWGIPDSWDTRQMFF.

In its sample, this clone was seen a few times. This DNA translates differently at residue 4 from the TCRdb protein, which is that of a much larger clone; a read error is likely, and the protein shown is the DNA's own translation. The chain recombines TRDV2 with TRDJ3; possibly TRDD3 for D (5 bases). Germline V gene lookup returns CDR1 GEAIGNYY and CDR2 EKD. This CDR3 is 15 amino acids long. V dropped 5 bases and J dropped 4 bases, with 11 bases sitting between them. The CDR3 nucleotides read TGTGCCTGTGGCACGGGATTTTGGGACACCCGACAGATGTTTTTC. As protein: CACGTGFWDTRQMFF.

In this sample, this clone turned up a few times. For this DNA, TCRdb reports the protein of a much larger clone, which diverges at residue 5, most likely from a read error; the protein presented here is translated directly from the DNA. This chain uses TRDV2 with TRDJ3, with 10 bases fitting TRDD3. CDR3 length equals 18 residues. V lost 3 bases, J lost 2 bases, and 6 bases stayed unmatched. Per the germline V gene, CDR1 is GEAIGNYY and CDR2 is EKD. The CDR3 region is CACDPLGDGAWDTRQMFF. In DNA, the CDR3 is TGTGCCTGTGACCCACTGGGGGATGGGGCCTGGGACACCCGACAGATGTTTTTC.